The present TCR beta chain was sequenced within a study of cytomegalovirus exposure and HLA in healthy donors (TCRdb year 2017). Regarding the complete study: According to an earlier analysis of 587 of the donors, some 180 million T cells yielded 117 million unique TCR beta sequences and around 280 Gb of sequence data. Using immunosequencing, the study profiled T cell repertoires from about 610 subjects and related those repertoires to cytomegalovirus serostatus. On average, roughly 200,000 unique TCR beta nucleotide sequences were sequenced per donor among several hundred genotyped donors of the cohort, with about 19% of those sequences being non-productive. Roughly five DR-DQ haplotypes were treated as single units for association and clustering because of strong linkage in the cohort. Genome-wide SNP genotypes for about 65% of the 666 donors were used in a later genetic analysis, which treated that subset as a discovery cohort. The genetic ancestry cluster associated with self-reported Caucasian donors included approximately 85% of the roughly 400 genotyped donors. Every discovery cohort repertoire had been produced on one sequencing platform. The later analysis used no new phenotypic data to find candidate immune exposures, relying instead on TCR beta sequences and their occurrence across donors. Along with the approximately 600-subject first cohort, a separate validation cohort of 120 different subjects was used. High-throughput TCR immunosequencing, statistical association of individual TCRs with disease status, and machine learning were combined to predict cytomegalovirus infection status. Typing coverage varied by locus: 629-630 donors for A, B, C, DRB1 and DQB1; under 550 for DQA1; about 570 for DPA1; 450 to 480 for DPB1. Class I and class II HLA loci were covered by the typing at four-digit resolution. An earlier analysis of fewer than 700 of the donors applied high-throughput TCR beta sequencing to assess whether each TCR beta V gene segment acted as functional or pseudogenic. Alongside the repertoire data, information on donor age, sex, ethnicity and CMV serostatus was compiled. The study aimed to test whether cataloging public T cell receptors could reveal signatures of past pathogen exposure. An early release that covered about 600 HLA-typed donors contained about 290 gigabases of sequencing data and around 85 million unique TCR sequences. A later analysis re-analyzed previously published TCR beta repertoires from 550 to 700 donors and added high-resolution HLA genotyping to study TCR occurrence patterns. General conclusions and limits of the study: An earlier analysis of approximately 530 of the donors showed that most TCR beta V segments appeared in productive rearrangements either about 87% or about 30% of the time, which broadly matched IMGT annotations. Specific HLA alleles were associated with over 15,000 TCR beta sequences at a false discovery rate of 0.05 in a later analysis. Correlated functional status among segregating V segments might reflect linkage disequilibrium, but an unknown experimental factor could not be ruled out. Because counts were too low, 15 to 20 rarely observed V segments, including chromosome 9 orphons, were excluded from the earlier analysis of under 650 of the donors. Some IMGT-functional V segments, including TRBV6-2 and TRBV6-3, could not be told apart with the 87-base-pair reads, so those segments were excluded. A few of the identified cytomegalovirus-associated TCR beta chains were confirmed in vitro to be specific for cytomegalovirus antigens. Across donors, most TCR sequences were observed very rarely, whereas some public TCRs were present in many individuals. A total of roughly 160 TCR beta chains were listed by the study as associated with cytomegalovirus. In a later analysis, TCR association rates were found to vary across HLA loci, with the most associated TCRs seen for DRB1 alleles and the fewest for HLA-C alleles. When HLA alleles, especially DR and DQ, strongly co-occurred, TCR associations were difficult to assign to individual alleles. In a later genetic analysis, a missense DCLRE1C variant was associated with V-gene and J-gene trimming of TCR beta chains, and the association was replicated in an independent cohort. The classifier was reported to diagnose cytomegalovirus status with high specificity and sensitivity in both the original and validation cohorts. Several of the top co-occurrence clusters appeared to be linked to parvovirus B19, influenza, CMV and Epstein-Barr virus, according to a later analysis. According to the authors, the approach could potentially be generalized to other disease states and immunological phenotypes. A cluster of highly shared sequence variants was judged likely to represent a technical artifact of the sequencing pipeline. Because some donors lacked HLA typing at each locus, the association tests relied only on the typed subset. In a later analysis, HLA-associated TCR beta chains were found to be more clonally expanded and to have lower generation probabilities than equally common non-associated chains. Immune exposure information for the cohort was limited to CMV serostatus. Only TCR beta chains were sequenced in this cohort, and the absence of alpha or paired-chain data limited detectable features. Roughly uniform sequencing depth across donors was assumed in presence/absence analyses, although this assumption may not hold. A further reported finding was that TCR beta sequences accurately predicted the HLA-A and HLA-B alleles for most subjects in the first cohort. Most CMV-associated TCR beta chains appeared to be HLA-restricted in a later analysis, and the HLA associations seemed to be driven largely by CMV exposure. A later genetic analysis reported fewer N-insertions in productive TCRs among donors in an Asian-associated ancestry cluster than the 666-donor mean.

V and J are truncated by 4 bases and 0 bases respectively, leaving an intervening sequence of 22 bases. The germline V gene supplies CDR1 SGHTS and CDR2 YDEGEE. The CDR3 runs 18 residues from the cysteine to the phenylalanine. Of all the DNA, just the CDR3 is kept, 54 bases in frame from base 1. The cohort consisted of 650 to 700 healthy bone marrow donors. All cohort members were sampled while nominally healthy, although unrecorded immune exposures were likely present. The donor tested CMV seropositive and was one of the 289 seropositive cohort members. Every donor gave a peripheral blood sample, and the peripheral blood mononuclear cells from that sample were used for TCR beta sequencing. Genomic DNA extraction from the blood cell samples was performed with the Qiagen DNeasy Blood Extraction Kit. With respect to this clone: Its antigen has not been determined. Nothing much larger sits one base from this clone, and base qualities are not available.

Receptor amplification or capture employed the immunoSEQ multiplex PCR assay. For the multiplex PCR, a mixture combining 60 forward primers for TCR Vbeta segments and 13 reverse primers for TCR Jbeta segments was used. The CDR3 region of rearranged TCR beta genes was amplified from genomic DNA by a multiplex PCR assay. The Illumina HiSeq System was used to sequence the amplified TCR beta libraries as 87-base-pair reads. In the original analysis: Across the 670 or so repertoires, a later analysis counted 80 million or so unique TCR beta chains, around 10 million of which were shared by at least two donors. A nearest-neighbor algorithm error-corrected the raw reads and collapsed the reads into unique sequences, merging closely related sequences to remove PCR and sequencing errors. CDR3 sequences were aligned to IMGT reference sequences to assign V, D and J gene segments. Each retained sequence needed at least a six-nucleotide match to both a V gene segment and a J gene segment. Rearrangements were classified as productive when the CDR3 lacked stop codons and remained in frame with V and J, and all other rearrangements were classified as non-productive. CDR3 was defined by IMGT convention, running from the second conserved V-encoded cysteine to the conserved J-encoded phenylalanine. In an earlier analysis of some 550 of the donors, sequences lacking an unambiguous match to a single V gene segment were excluded. An earlier analysis of 500 to 700 of the donors classified V segments as functional when productive rearrangements were above 56.7% and as segregating when the standard deviation between donors was above 5%. A statistical classification framework was built to diagnose cytomegalovirus status from the catalog of TCR beta chain sequences. In a later analysis, V and J genes were assigned by comparing TCR nucleotide sequences against IMGT/GENE-DB human TR gene sequences. Using the TCRdist pipeline, a later analysis assigned CDR3 sequences along with most-parsimonious VDJ recombination scenarios. In a later analysis, each TCR beta chain was defined by its CDR3 amino acid sequence together with its V-gene family, and reads without a unique V-gene family were excluded. A later analysis removed 592 highly shared, low-generation-probability nucleotide sequences to deal with suspected cross-contamination and a sequencing artifact. A later analysis calculated a clonal expansion index for each public chain from normalized within-repertoire ranks of inferred template counts. In a later analysis, generation probabilities were computed with a VDJ recombination model fitted to out-of-frame rearrangements, and the resulting probabilities were checked against IGoR. In a later analysis, TCR-TCR, TCR-HLA and TCR-CMV co-occurrence was scored with hypergeometric tests, and a repertoire-size bias correction was applied to TCR pairs. In a later analysis, false discovery rates were estimated by permuting HLA or CMV assignments 20 times. A later analysis grouped co-occurring TCRs with DBSCAN, adding TCRdist sequence similarity when clustering within HLA-allele-positive subsets. Co-occurrence clustering excluded repertoires with fewer than 30,000 or more than 120,000 public chains, plus five with anomalous nucleotide sharing. What TCRdb holds here is the immuneACCESS table cut down to in-frame rearrangements. Part of the clones is not present; checked against another copy, under half of the missing clones reflect an unresolved V gene, and the others are unexplained. V, J and clone size are taken as reported in that table, and D and trimming were inferred from the DNA itself. Present in this sample are around 90,000 clones, roughly 85% of which were seen just once. The top ten hold nearly 7.5% of the sample.

The receptor was derived from a man aged 35 to 55 in good health and CMV-seropositive. Sequencing was carried out using PBMCs. This chain joins TRBV5-8 to TRBJ1-1, and possibly TRBD1, on 5 matching bases. CDR3 protein: CASSRSRGGSRMNTEAFF. The DNA sequence follows: TGTGCCAGCAGCAGATCCCGGGGGGGGAGCAGGATGAACACTGAAGCTTTCTTT.